This T cell receptor (beta chain) was observed in a study of technical replicates of blood from several donors. Produced via immunoSEQ multiplex PCR; TCRdb's table is partial and in-frame only. The repertoire holds over 55,000 clones, with roughly 96% as singletons. Source material: T cells isolated from PBMCs. This clonotype was obtained from a human donor in good health.

The CDR3 sequence: CASSEGGPNQPQHF. In DNA, the CDR3 is TGCGCCAGCAGTGAAGGAGGCCCCAATCAGCCCCAGCATTTT. The V call is TRBV10-2, the J call TRBJ1-5; D remains unclear. Germline V gives CDR1 WSHSY, CDR2 SAAADI. The CDR3 contains 14 residues. Trimming cost V 3 bases and J 3 bases, with 9 bases left between them.